Below are 13 T cell receptor beta chains sequenced from a single sample in a study of blood T cell repertoires in COVID-19. Assay: immunoSEQ multiplex PCR; the TCRdb copy retains only in-frame clones and omits some. Of under 250,000 clones in the sample, 80% to 95% were seen once. The sequenced material came from peripheral blood. The receptors here all came from a man aged 60 to 69 with COVID-19, enrolled during active disease.

The rearrangement links TRBV2 to TRBJ1-1, with D tentatively TRBD1 (6 bases). This CDR3 contains 11 residues. Germline assignment: CDR1 SNHLY and CDR2 FYNNEI. Trimming removed 6 bases from V and 10 bases from J, with 12 bases in between. As DNA, the CDR3 is TGTGCCAGCAGACAGGGTTTGGTAGCTTTCTTT. Its translation is CASRQGLVAFF.

The chain has TRBV27 and TRBJ1-5; 10 nucleotides align to TRBD1. With 6 bases clipped from V and 1 base from J, the junction kept 0 bases outside the gene matches. The germline V gene encodes CDR1 MNHEY and CDR2 SMNVEV (reference sequence). This CDR3 contains 14 residues. DNA of the CDR3: TGTGCCAGCAGGGGACAGGGGAGCAATCAGCCCCAGCATTTT. Amino acid sequence: CASRGQGSNQPQHF.

The gene calls are TRBV15 and TRBJ2-3; tentatively, D is TRBD2 (5 bases). The CDR3 extends over 16 amino acids. In germline, CDR1 is LNHNV, CDR2 YYDKDF (reference sequence). Between the trimmed V and J ends, which lost 1 base and 0 bases, there was a span of 11 bases. CDR3 sequence: CATSRVLGGSTDTQYF. The CDR3 DNA is TGTGCCACCAGCAGAGTGTTAGGCGGGAGCACAGATACGCAGTATTTT.

The chain employs TRBV4-2 and TRBJ2-1; TRBD1 matches at 8 bases. The CDR3 is 16 residues long. The germline V gene has CDR1 LGHNA and CDR2 YNFKEQ. The V and J ends lost 2 bases and 5 bases, in that order; junction bases with no gene match: 8. This CDR3 is CASSQLTGTGDNEQFF. Written as DNA, the CDR3 is TGTGCCAGCAGCCAATTGACCGGGACAGGAGACAATGAGCAGTTCTTC.

The chain links TRBV10-1 to TRBJ1-1, with 8 bases matching TRBD1. V dropped 4 bases and J dropped 1; count of bases not matched to a gene: 2. The CDR3 has 14 residues. The germline CDR1 and CDR2 sequences are WNHNN and SYGVQD (reference sequence). CDR3 coding DNA: TGCGCCAGCAGTGCCGGACAGGGGAACACTGAAGCTTTCTTT. Amino acids: CASSAGQGNTEAFF.

CDR3 loop: CASTRDRSPLHF. DNA of the CDR3: TGTGCCAGCACCCGAGATCGATCACCCCTCCACTTT. J is TRBJ1-6 and V is TRBV7-9, with D unresolved. With 7 bases removed from V and 10 bases from J, the gap between germline ends came to 11 bases. This CDR3 has 12 amino acids. Germline V gene sequence: CDR1 SEHNR, CDR2 FQNEAQ (reference sequence).

V is TRBV19 and J is TRBJ2-2; 11 positions agree with TRBD1. This CDR3 comprises 16 residues. Germline V gene sequence: CDR1 LNHDA, CDR2 SQIVND (reference sequence). The junction had 9 bases not matched to a gene; V was cut back by 7 bases and J by 5 bases. CDR3 DNA sequence: TGTGCCAGTACCCATGGGACAGGGGGAGCTACCGGGGAGCTGTTTTTT. This translates into CASTHGTGGATGELFF.

The V and J genes are TRBV28 and TRBJ2-1; the D gene is possibly TRBD2 (6 bases). This CDR3 is built from 14 residues. Trimming removed 5 bases at V and 10 bases at J, with 18 bases between. CDR1 and CDR2 from the germline V gene are MDHEN and SYDVKM. The CDR3 is CASSRRRGSEEQFF. The CDR3 DNA sequence: TGTGCCAGCAGTCGGCGGAGGGGATCAGAAGAGCAGTTCTTC.

V is TRBV25-1 and J is TRBJ1-2; 8 bases are a match to TRBD1. Germline V gene sequence: CDR1 MGHDK, CDR2 SYGVNS. Losses at the gene ends were 3 bases for V and 7 bases for J; bases not matched to a gene: 7. There are 14 residues in the CDR3. CDR3 in amino acids: CASSDVGQGGGYTF. In DNA form, the CDR3 reads TGTGCCAGCAGTGACGTAGGACAGGGAGGTGGCTACACCTTC.

The V gene is TRBV4-1, the J gene TRBJ2-5; D ambiguous. From germline, CDR1 is MGHRA and CDR2 YSYEKL. Trimming left V 1 base short and J 5 bases short, with 26 bases between. CDR3 length equals 19 residues. In DNA form, the CDR3 reads TGCGCCAGCAGCCAAGTTCCACCCCACCTGCGAAGCCTACGGGAGACCCAGTACTTC. Amino acid sequence: CASSQVPPHLRSLRETQYF.

This clone showed up just once. The rearrangement uses TRBV2 and TRBJ2-2, with D possibly being TRBD2 (5 bases). The V end was cut by 7 bases, the J end by 0 bases, with 12 bases between. Germline CDR1 SNHLY, CDR2 FYNNEI. The CDR3 has 15 amino acids. Here the CDR3 DNA reads TGTGCCAGCATACGGGATTTCGCGAACACCGGGGAGCTGTTTTTT. Translating gives CASIRDFANTGELFF.

This clone was seen only once. V and J are TRBV3-1 (or the pseudogene TRBV3-2) and TRBJ2-3, with 7 bases that match TRBD2. Looked up from germline, CDR1 is LGHDT and CDR2 is YNNKEL (reference sequence). The CDR3 is made up of 16 amino acids. Trimming cost V 4 bases and J 2 bases; bases outside gene matches: 9. The CDR3 loop reads CASSPRGSGITDTQYF. DNA for the CDR3: TGTGCCAGCAGCCCTAGAGGCAGCGGGATCACAGATACGCAGTATTTT.

The genes are TRBV19 and TRBJ1-5; D is perhaps TRBD1 (6 bases). The CDR3 sequence is 15 residues long. V dropped 6 bases and J dropped 0 bases, with 12 bases sitting between them. CDR1 and CDR2 from the germline V gene are LNHDA and SQIVND (reference sequence). The CDR3 DNA sequence: TGTGCCAGTAGGAACAGGGTCCATAGCAATCAGCCCCAGCATTTT. This encodes CASRNRVHSNQPQHF.